This TCR beta chain is drawn from a study of T cells expressing NK-cell markers (dated by TCRdb to between 2020 and 2021). For the study in its entirety: About eight donors provided sorted CD3+CD56+NKG2C+, CD3+CD56+NKG2C- and CD3+CD56-NKG2C+ T-cell subsets, whose TCR beta-chain repertoires were profiled. Of the eight sequenced donors, seven were found to be HCMV-seropositive and one was found to be HCMV-seronegative. Illumina HiSeq 2000/2500, MiSeq or NextSeq was used to sequence libraries as 2 x 150 bp reads. The eight sequenced donors were randomly selected healthy volunteers, three men and five women. General findings and caveats noted by the study authors: It remained unclear whether the expanded NKG2C-expressing T cell clones were specific for HCMV antigens. Those dominant clonotypes were again the most abundant among CD3+CD56-NKG2C+ cells in four donors, at about 25-65%. For over five donors, the dominant CD3+CD56+NKG2C+ clonotypes were among the top 10 CD8+ clonotypes and accounted for about 1.0-7.5% of CD8+ T cells.

Counted from cysteine to phenylalanine, this CDR3 has 15 amino acids. A DNA sequence was not provided. CDR1 and CDR2 (DFQATT, SNEGSKA) derive from the germline V gene (reference sequence). As concerns this clonotype: Its binding antigen is unknown.

The reads were generated on an Illumina HiSeq 2000. 5'RACE template switching, by which a universal primer site and unique molecular identifiers were added, was used to make TCR beta cDNA libraries. cDNA synthesis was primed from the TCR beta constant segment, followed by two successive PCR amplification steps. The source study handled its data this way. Reads were demultiplexed and grouped by UMI with MIGEC, and clonotypes were assembled and quantified with MiTCR. To exclude erroneous sequences, any TCR cDNA sequence not supported by at least two reads was discarded. The tcR package was used for downstream repertoire analysis, and clonotypes were matched between fractions using CDR3 nucleotide sequence together with V segment. Antigen specificity was annotated against VDJdb with VDJmatch, allowing one amino acid substitution in CDR3. TCRdb reprocessed the reads and assigns one entry to each CDR3 protein sequence, leaving out DNA. TCRdb, rather than the study authors, made the V and J calls. The table for this sample lists roughly 420,000 distinct CDR3 sequences. The ten largest make up less than 7.5% of the sample.

HCMV serostatus was determined by detecting HCMV-specific IgG in serum with a commercial ELISA kit. Peripheral blood mononuclear cells were isolated from blood by Ficoll density gradient centrifugation. Sequenced material: blood T cells: a sorted CD56 or NKG2C T cell subset, CD4+ or CD8+ T cells, or bulk PBMC T cells (not recorded which). The V gene is TRBV20-1 and the J gene is TRBJ1-4; there is no DNA to check the TCRdb D call of TRBD1. The receptor was isolated from a woman between 18 and 75 years old in good health. The CDR3 sequence is CSARADRAAREKLFF.